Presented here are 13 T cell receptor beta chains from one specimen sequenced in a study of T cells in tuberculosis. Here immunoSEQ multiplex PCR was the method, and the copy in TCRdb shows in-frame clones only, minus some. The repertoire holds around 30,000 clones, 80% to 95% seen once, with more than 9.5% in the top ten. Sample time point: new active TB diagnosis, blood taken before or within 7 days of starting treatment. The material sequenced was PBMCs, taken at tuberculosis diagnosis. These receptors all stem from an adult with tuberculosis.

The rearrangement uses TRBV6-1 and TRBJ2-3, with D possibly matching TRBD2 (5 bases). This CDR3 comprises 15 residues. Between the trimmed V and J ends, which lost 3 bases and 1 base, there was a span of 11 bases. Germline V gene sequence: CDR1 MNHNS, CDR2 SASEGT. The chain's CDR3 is CASSEAGIRTDTQYF. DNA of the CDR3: TGTGCCAGCAGTGAGGCCGGGATACGCACAGATACGCAGTATTTT.

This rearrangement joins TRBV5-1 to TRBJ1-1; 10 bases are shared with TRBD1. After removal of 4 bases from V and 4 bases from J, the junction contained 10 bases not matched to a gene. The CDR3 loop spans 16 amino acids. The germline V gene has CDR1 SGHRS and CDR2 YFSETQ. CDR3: CASSDRTGGSGTEAFF. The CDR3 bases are TGCGCCAGCAGCGACCGGACAGGGGGGAGTGGCACTGAAGCTTTCTTT.

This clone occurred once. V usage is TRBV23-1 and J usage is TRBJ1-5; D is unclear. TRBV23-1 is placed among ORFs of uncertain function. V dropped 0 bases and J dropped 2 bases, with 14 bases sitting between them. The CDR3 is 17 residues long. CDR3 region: CASSQSGRSSGNQPQHF. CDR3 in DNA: TGCGCCAGCAGTCAATCTGGTAGATCGAGCGGCAATCAGCCCCAGCATTTT.

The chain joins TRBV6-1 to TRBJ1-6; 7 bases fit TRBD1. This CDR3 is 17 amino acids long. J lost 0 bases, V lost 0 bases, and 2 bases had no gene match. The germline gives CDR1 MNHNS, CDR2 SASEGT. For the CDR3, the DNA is TGTGCCAGCAGTGAAGCATCAGGGGGCTCCTATAATTCACCCCTCCACTTT. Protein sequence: CASSEASGGSYNSPLHF.

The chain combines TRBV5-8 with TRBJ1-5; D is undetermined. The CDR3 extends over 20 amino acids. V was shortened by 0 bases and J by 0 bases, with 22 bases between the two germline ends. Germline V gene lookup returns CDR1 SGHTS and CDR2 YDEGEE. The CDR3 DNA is TGTGCCAGCAGCTTGGTCTCAGACGACTTCCGAAGATATAGCAATCAGCCCCAGCATTTT. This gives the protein CASSLVSDDFRRYSNQPQHF.

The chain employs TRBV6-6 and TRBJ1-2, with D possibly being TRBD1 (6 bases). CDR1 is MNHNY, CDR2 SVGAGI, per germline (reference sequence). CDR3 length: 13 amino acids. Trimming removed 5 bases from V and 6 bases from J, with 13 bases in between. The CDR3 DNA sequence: TGTGCCAGCAGTCCGGGGGGCTTGCATGGCTACACCTTC. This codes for CASSPGGLHGYTF.

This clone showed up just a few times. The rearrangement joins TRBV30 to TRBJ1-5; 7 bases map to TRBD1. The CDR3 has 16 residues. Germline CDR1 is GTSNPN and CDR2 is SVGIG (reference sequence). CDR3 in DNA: TGTGCTCCCAAGGACAGGCCAATGATGTGGGATCAGCCCCAGCATTTT. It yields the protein CAPKDRPMMWDQPQHF.

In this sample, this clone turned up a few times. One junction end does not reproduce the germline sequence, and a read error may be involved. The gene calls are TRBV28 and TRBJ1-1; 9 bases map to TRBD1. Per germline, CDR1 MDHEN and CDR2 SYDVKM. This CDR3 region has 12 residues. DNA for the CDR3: TGTGCCAGCAGCTCGGGACAGGGTAGGTCGATCTTT. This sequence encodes CASSSGQGRSIF.

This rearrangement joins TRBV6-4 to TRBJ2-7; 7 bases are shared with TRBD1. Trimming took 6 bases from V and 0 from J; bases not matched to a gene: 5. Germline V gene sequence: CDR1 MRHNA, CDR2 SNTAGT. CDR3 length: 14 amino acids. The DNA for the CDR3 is TGTGCCAGCAGACCGGACAGGACCTCCTACGAGCAGTACTTC. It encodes CASRPDRTSYEQYF.

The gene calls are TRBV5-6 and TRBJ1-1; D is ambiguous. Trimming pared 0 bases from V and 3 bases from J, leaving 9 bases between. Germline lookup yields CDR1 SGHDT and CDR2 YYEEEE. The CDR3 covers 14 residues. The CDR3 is CASSLDIAYTEAFF. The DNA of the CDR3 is TGTGCCAGCAGCTTGGACATAGCTTACACTGAAGCTTTCTTT.

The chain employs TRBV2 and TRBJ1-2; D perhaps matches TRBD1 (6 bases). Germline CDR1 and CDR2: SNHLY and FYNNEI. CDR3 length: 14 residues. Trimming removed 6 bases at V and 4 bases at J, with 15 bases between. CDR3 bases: TGTGCCAGCAGGGGGGGGCCTAACCGCTATGGCTACACCTTC. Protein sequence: CASRGGPNRYGYTF. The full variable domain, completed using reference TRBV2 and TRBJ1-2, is EPEVTQTPSHQVTQMGQEVILRCVPISNHLYFYWYRQILGQKVEFLVSFYNNEISEKSEIFDDQFSVERPDGSNFTLKIRSTKLEDSAMYFCASRGGPNRYGYTFGSGTRLTVV.

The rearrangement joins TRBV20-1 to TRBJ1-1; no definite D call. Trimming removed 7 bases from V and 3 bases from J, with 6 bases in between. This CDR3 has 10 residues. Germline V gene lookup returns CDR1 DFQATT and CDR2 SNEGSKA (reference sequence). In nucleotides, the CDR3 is TGCAGTGTGAGGGACACTGAAGCTTTCTTT. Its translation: CSVRDTEAFF.

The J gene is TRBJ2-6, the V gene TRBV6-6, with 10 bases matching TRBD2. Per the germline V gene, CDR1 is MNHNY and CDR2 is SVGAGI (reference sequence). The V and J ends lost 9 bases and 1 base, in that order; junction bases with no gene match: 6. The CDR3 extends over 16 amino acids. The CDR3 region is CARIGTSESGANVLTF. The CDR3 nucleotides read TGTGCCAGGATAGGGACTAGCGAATCTGGGGCCAACGTCCTGACTTTC.